This T cell receptor (beta chain) stems from a study of blood T cell repertoires in COVID-19. Study context: PBMCs, B-cell-depleted T cells, or T cells provided the cDNA or gDNA that made up the material.

Seattle cases were enrolled at active infection and followed longitudinally. Germline V gene lookup returns CDR1 SGDLS and CDR2 YYNGEE. V gave up 3 bases and J gave up 5 bases, with 26 bases separating them. The CDR3 has 18 residues. Profiling relied on immunoSEQ multiplex PCR, and the TCRdb table lists in-frame clones only, not all of them. Seen here are 250,000 to 300,000 clones, about 87% observed once, and the top ten hold roughly 4.9%. Sequencing input: peripheral blood. This TCR derives from a woman aged 60-75 years with COVID-19, enrolled during active disease. V usage is TRBV9 and J usage is TRBJ2-5, with a weak D call TRBD2 (5 bases). This chain's CDR3 is CASSGTQIFLGARETQYF. DNA of the CDR3: TGTGCCAGCAGCGGGACCCAGATTTTTTTGGGAGCACGTGAGACCCAGTACTTC.